These T cell receptor beta chains were read from a single sample in a study of PD-1 blockade in classical Hodgkin lymphoma. Sequencing was performed with immunoSEQ multiplex PCR; in TCRdb, only in-frame clones are kept and a portion is missing. The table lists roughly 35,000 clones, 80% to 90% of them singletons. The sample here was peripheral blood mononuclear cells (PBMCs), taken before the second cycle of nivolumab. Every receptor here comes from a human donor with classical Hodgkin lymphoma. Both conserved end residues are part of each CDR3. A D gene is named only where the DNA matches it firmly. Only some rows state a clone size, as once, few, many or a class for expanded clones.

j_gene | d_gene | v_gene | abundance | CDR3aa | CDR3nt
TRBJ2-1 | - | TRBV27 | - | CASSLEGRGHEQFF | TGTGCCAGCAGTTTGGAGGGTAGGGGGCATGAGCAGTTCTTC
TRBJ2-7 | TRBD1 | TRBV2 | - | CATNPPGQGYEQYF | TGTGCCACCAACCCTCCGGGACAGGGCTACGAGCAGTACTTC
TRBJ1-5 | TRBD1 | TRBV30 | - | CAWRLARPDRGDQPQHF | TGTGCCTGGAGATTAGCCCGCCCTGACAGGGGGGATCAGCCCCAGCATTTT
TRBJ2-1 | TRBD2 | TRBV2 | - | CASSPRGRLAIDEQFF | TGTGCCAGCAGTCCCCGGGGGCGACTAGCGATCGATGAGCAGTTCTTC
TRBJ1-2 | - | TRBV29-1 | once | CSVERRPADGYTF | TGCAGCGTTGAGCGCAGGCCTGCGGATGGCTACACCTTC
TRBJ1-5 | - | TRBV4-1 | - | CASSQAATLSNQPQHF | TGCGCCAGCAGCCAAGCTGCGACCCTTAGCAATCAGCCCCAGCATTTT
TRBJ2-2 | TRBD1 | TRBV9 | - | CASSVGTGPLTGELFF | TGTGCCAGCAGCGTAGGGACAGGGCCTCTCACCGGGGAGCTGTTTTTT
TRBJ2-2 | - | TRBV19 | once | CASSISPANTGELFF | TGTGCCAGTAGTATATCTCCAGCGAACACCGGGGAGCTGTTTTTT
TRBJ2-2 | - | TRBV14 | - | CASSQEEALNTGELFF | TGTGCCAGCAGCCAAGAGGAGGCTCTTAACACCGGGGAGCTGTTTTTT
TRBJ2-5 | - | TRBV11-3 | - | CASSLTRGMETQYF | TGTGCCAGCAGCTTAACGAGGGGAATGGAGACCCAGTACTTC
TRBJ2-1 | - | TRBV4-1 | - | CASSQVRWGSYEQFF | TGCGCCAGCAGCCAAGTCCGGTGGGGTAGCTATGAGCAGTTCTTC
TRBJ1-2 | - | TRBV6-5 | - | CASSYSNFPVYGYTF | TGTGCCAGCAGTTACTCGAATTTTCCAGTCTATGGCTACACCTTC
TRBJ1-2 | - | TRBV4-1 | once | CASSQERLKVF | TGCGCCAGCAGCCAAGAGAGGTTGAAGGTTTTC
TRBJ1-5 | - | TRBV13 | - | CASSLGPNSNQPQHF | TGTGCCAGCAGCTTAGGCCCTAATAGCAATCAGCCCCAGCATTTT
TRBJ2-7 | - | TRBV7-3 | - | CASSPKPPPYEQYF | TGTGCCAGCAGCCCAAAGCCACCACCCTACGAGCAGTACTTC
TRBJ2-1 | - | TRBV7-9 | - | CASSLGGRVYNEQFF | TGTGCCAGCAGCTTAGGCGGTCGGGTGTACAATGAGCAGTTCTTC
TRBJ1-2 | - | TRBV5-6 | - | CASSLEGNYGYTF | TGTGCCAGCAGCTTGGAGGGGAACTATGGCTACACCTTC
TRBJ2-7 | TRBD2 | TRBV28 | - | CASSLKSMRGGDYEQYF | TGTGCCAGCAGTTTAAAAAGTATGAGGGGAGGGGACTACGAGCAGTACTTC
TRBJ2-7 | - | TRBV7-6 | - | CASSLGVTGAYEQYF | TGTGCCAGCAGCTTAGGGGTGACTGGCGCCTACGAGCAGTACTTC
TRBJ1-4 | - | TRBV30 | - | CAWSKGRTNEKLFF | TGTGCCTGGAGTAAGGGGAGAACTAATGAAAAACTGTTTTTT
TRBJ1-1 | - | TRBV11-3 | - | CASSPQGTEAFF | TGTGCCAGCAGCCCGCAGGGCACTGAAGCTTTCTTT
TRBJ2-7 | - | TRBV5-1 | - | CASSLDPLYEQYF | TGCGCCAGCAGCTTGGATCCCCTCTACGAGCAGTACTTC
TRBJ1-2 | - | TRBV27 | - | CASSLNRVDGYTF | TGTGCCAGCAGTTTGAACAGGGTTGATGGCTACACCTTC
TRBJ2-7 | - | TRBV6-1 | - | CASSETYEQYF | TGTGCCAGCAGTGAAACCTACGAGCAGTACTTC
TRBJ2-6 | TRBD2 | TRBV10-3 | - | CAISEFQGGKANVLTF | TGTGCCATCAGTGAGTTTCAGGGAGGGAAAGCCAACGTCCTGACTTTC
TRBJ2-3 | TRBD2 | TRBV5-1 | once | CASSSGTSGSTDTQYF | TGCGCCAGCAGCTCTGGGACTAGCGGGAGCACAGATACGCAGTATTTT
TRBJ1-3 | - | TRBV10-2 | - | CASRGRGDSGNTIYF | TGCGCCAGCAGAGGCCGAGGGGACTCTGGAAACACCATATATTTT
TRBJ1-2 | TRBD1 | TRBV7-3 | few | CASSFTPGQVHGYTF | TGTGCCAGCAGCTTTACCCCCGGACAGGTCCATGGCTACACCTTC
TRBJ2-7 | - | TRBV4-1 | - | CASSRSVGQQYF | TGCGCCAGCAGCCGTAGTGTCGGACAGCAGTACTTC
TRBJ2-7 | TRBD1 | TRBV4-1 | - | CASSQVRTGGSYEQYF | TGCGCCAGCAGCCAGGTTCGGACAGGGGGGTCCTACGAGCAGTACTTC
TRBJ1-2 | TRBD1 | TRBV5-1 | - | CASSATTGTGIDYTF | TGCGCCAGCAGCGCTACTACCGGGACAGGGATCGACTACACCTTC
TRBJ2-1 | - | TRBV19 | - | CASSRLDGDWNEQFF | TGTGCCAGTAGTCGACTCGACGGGGACTGGAATGAGCAGTTCTTC